The entry below describes one TCR beta chain. This record comes from a study of blood T cell repertoires in COVID-19. Study background: Sites in the United States, Italy and Spain provided acute and convalescent COVID-19 samples. T cells, B-cell-depleted T cells, or PBMCs provided the cDNA or gDNA that served as material.

After removal of 7 bases from V and 6 bases from J, the junction contained 21 bases not matched to a gene. Per the germline V gene, CDR1 is MDHEN and CDR2 is SYDVKM. The CDR3 runs to 18 residues. Clones were sequenced by immunoSEQ multiplex PCR, and TCRdb holds only the in-frame ones, with some missing. This sample carries about 88,000 clones, 90% of them seen once, and the ten largest clones take 1.7%. This sequence joins TRBV28 and TRBJ2-3; 8 positions match TRBD2. The material sequenced was peripheral blood. The receptor was isolated from a man aged 60 to 69 with acute or convalescent COVID-19. CDR3 sequence: CASNTPSTGTRFADTQYF. The CDR3 DNA reads as TGTGCCAGCAATACACCCTCAACCGGGACTAGATTCGCGGATACGCAGTATTTT.